The clone carrying this T cell receptor (beta chain) has more than one count but fewer than ten. TCRdb called the 5' RACE reads again in MiXCR, with one record for every CDR3 protein. The sample gives about 470,000 distinct CDR3 sequences, approximately 25% of which show up once; 12% is in the top ten. This record belongs to a study of T-cell memory formation after mild COVID-19. V was clipped by 4 bases and J by 6 bases, with 6 bases between them. The CDR3 totals 10 residues. CDR1 is SQVTM, CDR2 ANQGSEA, per germline. The chain joins TRBV29-1 to TRBJ1-2; D gene uncertain. The sequenced sample was PBMCs or a T cell subset sorted from them (not recorded which). The sequence was obtained from an adult woman who had mild COVID-19 (a few samples of this study predate the infection). Cell type and time point are not known. CDR3 sequence: CSVGQNGYTF. As DNA, the CDR3 is TGCAGCGTTGGGCAGAATGGCTACACCTTC.